This T cell receptor (beta chain) stems from a study of beta chain features in type 1 diabetes. Study-level information: Across every sample, roughly 100 million sorted cells were examined in total.

Of the isolated RNA, all was reverse transcribed, and so the sequenced material was expressed TCRB transcripts. TCRdb keeps only in-frame clones here, not all; method: immunoSEQ multiplex PCR. The table includes hundreds of thousands of clones, approximately 12% detected once. Study findings and constraints: Patients and controls would share equally any PCR tilt toward shorter templates.

J lost 0 bases, V lost 8 bases, and 9 bases had no gene match. Germline V gene lookup returns CDR1 MDHEN and CDR2 SYDVKM. This CDR3 has 15 residues. There are a few counts of this clone. Its specificity is unknown. Sequencing input: naive CD4+ T cells from blood. J is TRBJ1-1 and V is TRBV28, with 7 nucleotides matching TRBD1. The receptor was derived from a man aged 18 to 30 in good health. CDR3 loop: CASGLPDRLNTEAFF. In DNA, the CDR3 is TGTGCCAGCGGACTCCCGGACAGGTTGAACACTGAAGCTTTCTTT.